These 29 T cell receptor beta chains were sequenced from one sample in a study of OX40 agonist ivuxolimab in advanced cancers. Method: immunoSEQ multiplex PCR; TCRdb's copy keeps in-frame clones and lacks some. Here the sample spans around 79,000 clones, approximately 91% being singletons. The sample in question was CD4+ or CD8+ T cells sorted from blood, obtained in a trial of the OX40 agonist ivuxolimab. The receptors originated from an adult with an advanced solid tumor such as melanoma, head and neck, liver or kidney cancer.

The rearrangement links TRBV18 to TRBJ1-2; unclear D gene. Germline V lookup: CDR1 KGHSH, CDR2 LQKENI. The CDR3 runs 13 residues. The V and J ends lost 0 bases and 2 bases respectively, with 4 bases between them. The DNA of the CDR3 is TGTGCCAGCTCACCACCTTTGAACTATGGCTACACCTTC. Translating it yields CASSPPLNYGYTF.

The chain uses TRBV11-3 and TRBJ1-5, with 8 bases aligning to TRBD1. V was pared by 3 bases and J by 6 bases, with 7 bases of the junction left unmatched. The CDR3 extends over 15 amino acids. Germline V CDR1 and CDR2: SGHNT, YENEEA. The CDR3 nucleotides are TGTGCCAGCAGCTTTATAGCAGGGGGCTTTCAGCCCCAGCATTTT. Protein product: CASSFIAGGFQPQHF. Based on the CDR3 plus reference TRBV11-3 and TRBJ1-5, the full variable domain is EAGVVQSPRYKIIEKKQPVAFWCNPISGHNTLYWYLQNLGQGPELLIRYENEEAVDDSQLPKDRFSAERLKGVDSTLKIQPAELGDSAVYLCASSFIAGGFQPQHFGDGTRLSIL.

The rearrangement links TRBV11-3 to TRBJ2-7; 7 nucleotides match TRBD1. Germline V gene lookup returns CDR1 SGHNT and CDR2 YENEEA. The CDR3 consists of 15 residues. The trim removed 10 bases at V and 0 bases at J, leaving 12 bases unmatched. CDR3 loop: CATPRGPKLSYEQYF. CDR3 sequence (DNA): TGTGCCACCCCTAGGGGGCCGAAACTCTCCTACGAGCAGTACTTC. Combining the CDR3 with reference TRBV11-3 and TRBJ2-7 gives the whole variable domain EAGVVQSPRYKIIEKKQPVAFWCNPISGHNTLYWYLQNLGQGPELLIRYENEEAVDDSQLPKDRFSAERLKGVDSTLKIQPAELGDSAVYLCATPRGPKLSYEQYFGPGTRLTVT.

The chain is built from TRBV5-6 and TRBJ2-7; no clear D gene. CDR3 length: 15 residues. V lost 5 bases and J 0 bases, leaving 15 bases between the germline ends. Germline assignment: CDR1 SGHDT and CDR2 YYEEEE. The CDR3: CASSTGWGFSYEQYF. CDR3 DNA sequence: TGTGCCAGCAGTACTGGTTGGGGATTCTCCTACGAGCAGTACTTC.

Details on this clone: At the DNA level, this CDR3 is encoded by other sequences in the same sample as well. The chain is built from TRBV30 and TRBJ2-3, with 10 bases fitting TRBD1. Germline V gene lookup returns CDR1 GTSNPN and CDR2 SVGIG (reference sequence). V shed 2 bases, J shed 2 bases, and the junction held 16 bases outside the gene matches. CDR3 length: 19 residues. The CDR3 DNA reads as TGTGCCTGGAGTTCTGGGACAGGGGTGGGACGGGACCCCACAGATACGCAGTATTTT. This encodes CAWSSGTGVGRDPTDTQYF.

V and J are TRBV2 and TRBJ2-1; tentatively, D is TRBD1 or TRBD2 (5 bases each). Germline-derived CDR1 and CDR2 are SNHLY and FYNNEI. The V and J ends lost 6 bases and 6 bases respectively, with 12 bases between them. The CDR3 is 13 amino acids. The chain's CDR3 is CASRTGPANEQFF. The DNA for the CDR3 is TGTGCCAGCAGGACGGGACCCGCCAATGAGCAGTTCTTC.

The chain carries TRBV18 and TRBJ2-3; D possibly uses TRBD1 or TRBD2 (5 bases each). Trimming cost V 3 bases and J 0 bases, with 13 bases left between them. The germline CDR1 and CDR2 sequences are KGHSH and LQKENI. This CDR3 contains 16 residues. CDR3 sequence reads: CASSPWDLGSTDTQYF. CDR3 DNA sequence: TGTGCCAGCTCACCCTGGGACCTGGGTAGCACAGATACGCAGTATTTT.

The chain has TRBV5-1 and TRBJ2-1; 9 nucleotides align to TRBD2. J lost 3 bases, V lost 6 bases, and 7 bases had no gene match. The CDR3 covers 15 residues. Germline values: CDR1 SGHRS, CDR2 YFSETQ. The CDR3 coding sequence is TGCGCCAGCATGAAGCGGGGGGTTATCTACAATGAGCAGTTCTTC. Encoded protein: CASMKRGVIYNEQFF.

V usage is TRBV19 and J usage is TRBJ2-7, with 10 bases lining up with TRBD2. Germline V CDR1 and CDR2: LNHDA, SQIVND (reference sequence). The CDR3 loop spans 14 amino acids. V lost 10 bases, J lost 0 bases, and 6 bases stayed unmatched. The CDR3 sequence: CATTTSGDSYEQYF. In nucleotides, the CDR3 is TGTGCCACTACAACTAGCGGGGACTCCTACGAGCAGTACTTC.

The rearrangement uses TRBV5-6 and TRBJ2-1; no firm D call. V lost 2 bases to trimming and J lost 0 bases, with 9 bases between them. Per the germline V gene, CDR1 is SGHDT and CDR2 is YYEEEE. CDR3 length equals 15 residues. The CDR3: CASSFGGSSYNEQFF. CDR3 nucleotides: TGTGCCAGCAGCTTCGGCGGAAGCTCCTACAATGAGCAGTTCTTC.

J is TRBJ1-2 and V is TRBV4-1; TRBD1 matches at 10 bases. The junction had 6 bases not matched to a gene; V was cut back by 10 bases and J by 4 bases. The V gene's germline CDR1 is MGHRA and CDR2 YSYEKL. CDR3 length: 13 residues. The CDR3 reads CAIRGTGAYGYTF. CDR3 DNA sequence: TGCGCCATTCGAGGGACAGGGGCCTATGGCTACACCTTC.

In nucleotides, the CDR3 is TGCGCCAGCAGGTGGGATGGCAGCCAAGAGACCCAGTACTTC. As protein: CASRWDGSQETQYF. V gene TRBV5-1 combines with J gene TRBJ2-5; no firm D call. Per germline, CDR1 SGHRS and CDR2 YFSETQ. This CDR3 region has 14 residues. V shed 5 bases and J shed 1 base, with 12 bases lying between them. Looking up the rest from reference TRBV5-1 and TRBJ2-5 gives the full variable domain: KAGVTQTPRYLIKTRGQQVTLSCSPISGHRSVSWYQQTPGQGLQFLFEYFSETQRNKGNFPGRFSGRQFSNSRSEMNVSTLELGDSALYLCASRWDGSQETQYFGPGTRLLVL.

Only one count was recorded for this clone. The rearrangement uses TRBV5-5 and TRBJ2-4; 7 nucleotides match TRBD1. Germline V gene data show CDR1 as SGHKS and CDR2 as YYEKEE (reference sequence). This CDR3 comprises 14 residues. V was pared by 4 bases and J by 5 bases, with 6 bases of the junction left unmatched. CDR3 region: CASSLRGTENIQYF. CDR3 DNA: TGTGCCAGCAGCCTAAGGGGGACAGAAAACATTCAGTACTTC. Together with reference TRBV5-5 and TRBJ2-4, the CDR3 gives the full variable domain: DAGVTQSPTHLIKTRGQQVTLRCSPISGHKSVSWYQQVLGQGPQFIFQYYEKEERGRGNFPDRFSARQFPNYSSELNVNALLLGDSALYLCASSLRGTENIQYFGAGTRLSVL.

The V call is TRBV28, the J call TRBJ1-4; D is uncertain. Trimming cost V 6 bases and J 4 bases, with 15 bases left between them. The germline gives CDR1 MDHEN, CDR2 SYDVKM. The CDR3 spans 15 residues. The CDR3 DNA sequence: TGTGCCAGCAGGTTAAGTGGGTCTTTTAATGAAAAACTGTTTTTT. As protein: CASRLSGSFNEKLFF.

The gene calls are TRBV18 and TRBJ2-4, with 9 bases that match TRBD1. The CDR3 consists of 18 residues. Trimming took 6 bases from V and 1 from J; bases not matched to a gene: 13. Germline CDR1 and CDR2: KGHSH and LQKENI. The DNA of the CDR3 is TGTGCCAGCTCGCGCCGGGACAGGGCGTTAGGGGCCAAAAACATTCAGTACTTC. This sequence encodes CASSRRDRALGAKNIQYF.

CDR3 residues: CASSILDSREQYF. CDR3 sequence (DNA): TGTGCCAGCAGTATCCTGGACAGCCGCGAGCAGTACTTC. The chain combines TRBV6-6 with TRBJ2-7; D is perhaps TRBD1 (6 bases). V was clipped by 5 bases and J by 6 bases, with 14 bases between them. The CDR3 spans 13 residues. The germline V gene encodes CDR1 MNHNY and CDR2 SVGAGI (reference sequence).

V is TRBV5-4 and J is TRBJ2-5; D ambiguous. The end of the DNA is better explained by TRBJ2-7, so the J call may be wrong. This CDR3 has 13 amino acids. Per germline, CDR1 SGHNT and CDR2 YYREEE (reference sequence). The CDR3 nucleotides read TGTGCCAGCAGCTTGGCCGGTAGATACGAGCAGTACTTC. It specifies CASSLAGRYEQYF.

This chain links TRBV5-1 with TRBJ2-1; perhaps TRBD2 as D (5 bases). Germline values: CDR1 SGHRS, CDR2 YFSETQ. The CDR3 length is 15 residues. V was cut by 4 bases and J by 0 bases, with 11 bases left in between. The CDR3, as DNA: TGCGCCAGCAGCAGGATGGGGAGCTCCTACAATGAGCAGTTCTTC. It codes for CASSRMGSSYNEQFF.

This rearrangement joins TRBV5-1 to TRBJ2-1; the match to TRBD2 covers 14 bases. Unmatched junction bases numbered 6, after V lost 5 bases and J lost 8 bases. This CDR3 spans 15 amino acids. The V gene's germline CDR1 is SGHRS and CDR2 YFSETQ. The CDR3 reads CASRTSGRVRDEQFF. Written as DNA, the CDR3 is TGCGCCAGCAGGACTAGCGGGAGGGTAAGGGATGAGCAGTTCTTC.

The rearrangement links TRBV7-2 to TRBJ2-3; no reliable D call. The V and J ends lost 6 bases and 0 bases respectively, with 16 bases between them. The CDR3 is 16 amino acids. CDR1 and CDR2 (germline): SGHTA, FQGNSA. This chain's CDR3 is CASSSQAFTSTDTQYF. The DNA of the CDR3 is TGTGCCAGCAGTTCCCAGGCTTTCACTAGCACAGATACGCAGTATTTT.

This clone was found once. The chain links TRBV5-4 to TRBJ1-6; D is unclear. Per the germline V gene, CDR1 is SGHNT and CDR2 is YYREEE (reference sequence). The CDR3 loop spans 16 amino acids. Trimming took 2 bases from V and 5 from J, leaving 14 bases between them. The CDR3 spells CASSFRLGRNNSPLHF. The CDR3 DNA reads TGTGCCAGCAGCTTTCGCTTGGGCAGAAATAATTCACCCCTCCACTTT. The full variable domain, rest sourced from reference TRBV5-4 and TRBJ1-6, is ETGVTQSPTHLIKTRGQQVTLRCSSQSGHNTVSWYQQALGQGPQFIFQYYREEENGRGNFPPRFSGLQFPNYSSELNVNALELDDSALYLCASSFRLGRNNSPLHFGNGTRLTVT.

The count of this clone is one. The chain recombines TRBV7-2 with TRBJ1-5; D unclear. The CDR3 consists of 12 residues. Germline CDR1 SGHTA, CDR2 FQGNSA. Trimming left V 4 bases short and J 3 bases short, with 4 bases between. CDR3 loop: CASSSINQPQHF. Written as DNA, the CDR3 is TGTGCCAGCAGCTCTATCAATCAGCCCCAGCATTTT.

Written as DNA, the CDR3 is TGTGCCAGCTCACCAAACCAAGAGACCCAGTACTTC. Residues: CASSPNQETQYF. V and J are TRBV18 and TRBJ2-5; D ambiguous. V was shortened by 2 bases and J by 0 bases, with 1 base between the two germline ends. Germline V gene lookup returns CDR1 KGHSH and CDR2 LQKENI. The CDR3 length is 12 residues.

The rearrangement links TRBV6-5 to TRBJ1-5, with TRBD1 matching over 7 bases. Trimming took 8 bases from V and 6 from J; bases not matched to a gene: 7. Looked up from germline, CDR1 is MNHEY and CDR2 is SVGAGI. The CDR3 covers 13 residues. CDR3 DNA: TGTGCCAGCTCGATGACAGGGACTCAGCCCCAGCATTTT. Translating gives CASSMTGTQPQHF.

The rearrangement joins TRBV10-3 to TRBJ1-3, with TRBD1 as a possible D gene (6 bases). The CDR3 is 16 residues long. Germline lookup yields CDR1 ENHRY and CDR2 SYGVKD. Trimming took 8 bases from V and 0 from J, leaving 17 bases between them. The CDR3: CAIGSGDLHSGNTIYF. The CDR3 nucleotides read TGTGCCATCGGCTCAGGGGATTTACACTCTGGAAACACCATATATTTT.

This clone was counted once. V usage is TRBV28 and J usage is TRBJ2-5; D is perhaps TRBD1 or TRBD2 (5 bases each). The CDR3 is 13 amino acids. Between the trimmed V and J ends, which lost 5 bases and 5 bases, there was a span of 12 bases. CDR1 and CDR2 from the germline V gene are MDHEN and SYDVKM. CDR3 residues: CASSPGLPETQYF. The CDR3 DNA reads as TGTGCCAGCAGTCCGGGGCTCCCCGAGACCCAGTACTTC.

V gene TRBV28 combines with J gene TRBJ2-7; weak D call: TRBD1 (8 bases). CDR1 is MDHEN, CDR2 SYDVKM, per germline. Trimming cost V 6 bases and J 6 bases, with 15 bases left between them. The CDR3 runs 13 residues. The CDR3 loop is CASREQGEGEQYF. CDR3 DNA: TGTGCCAGCAGGGAACAGGGGGAGGGCGAGCAGTACTTC. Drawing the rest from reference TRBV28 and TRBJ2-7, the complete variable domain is DVKVTQSSRYLVKRTGEKVFLECVQDMDHENMFWYRQDPGLGLRLIYFSYDVKMKEKGDIPEGYSVSREKKERFSLILESASTNQTSMYLCASREQGEGEQYFGPGTRLTVT.

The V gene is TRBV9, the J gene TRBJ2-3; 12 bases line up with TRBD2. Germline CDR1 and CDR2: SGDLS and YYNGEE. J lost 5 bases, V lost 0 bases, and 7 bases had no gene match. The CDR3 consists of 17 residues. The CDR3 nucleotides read TGTGCCAGCAGCGTAGGGACTAGCGGGGCCCCCGGAGATACGCAGTATTTT. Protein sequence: CASSVGTSGAPGDTQYF.

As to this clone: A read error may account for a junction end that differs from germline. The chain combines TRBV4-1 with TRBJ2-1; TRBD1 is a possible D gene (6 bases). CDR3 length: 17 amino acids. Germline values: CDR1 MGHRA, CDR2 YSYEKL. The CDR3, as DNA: TGCGCCAGCAGCCCAGGGGTCAATCCCTTCTCCTACGATGAGCAGTTCTTC. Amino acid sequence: CASSPGVNPFSYDEQFF.